Detailed here is one T cell receptor beta chain. Original processing notes: Reference gene primer amplification gave nucleated cell count estimates. Clones were read by immunoSEQ multiplex PCR, and TCRdb kept only the in-frame ones, dropping some. V and J calls and clone size are copied from that table; D and trimming were computed from the DNA. Of about 34,000 clones listed, about 87% are singletons. The CDR3 length is 14 residues. V was pared by 3 bases and J by 3 bases, with 12 bases between. The germline gives CDR1 LNHNV, CDR2 YYDKDF (reference sequence). This record comes from a study of blood T cell repertoires in COVID-19. On the study more broadly: Sites in the United States, Italy and Spain provided acute and convalescent COVID-19 samples. Nucleic acid was either cDNA or gDNA, and it came from T cells, B-cell-depleted T cells, or PBMCs.

The material sequenced was peripheral blood. The receptor was isolated from a man aged 60-69 years with active COVID-19. The V gene is TRBV15, the J gene TRBJ2-7, with D possibly matching TRBD2 (6 bases). The CDR3 sequence: CATSSDPGVYEQYF. CDR3 bases: TGTGCCACCAGCAGCGACCCGGGGGTCTACGAGCAGTACTTC.